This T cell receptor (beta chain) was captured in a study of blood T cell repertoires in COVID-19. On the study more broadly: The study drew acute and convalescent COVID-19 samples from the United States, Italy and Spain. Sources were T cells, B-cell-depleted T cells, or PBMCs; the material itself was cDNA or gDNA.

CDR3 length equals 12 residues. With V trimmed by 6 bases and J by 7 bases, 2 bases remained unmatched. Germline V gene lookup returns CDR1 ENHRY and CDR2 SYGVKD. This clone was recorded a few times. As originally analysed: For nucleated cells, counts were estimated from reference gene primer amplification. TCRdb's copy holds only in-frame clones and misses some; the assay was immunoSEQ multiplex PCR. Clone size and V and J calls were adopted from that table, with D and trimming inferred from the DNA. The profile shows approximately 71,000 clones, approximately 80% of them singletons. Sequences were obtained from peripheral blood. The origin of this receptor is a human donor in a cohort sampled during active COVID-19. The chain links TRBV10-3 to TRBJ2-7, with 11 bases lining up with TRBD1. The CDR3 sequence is CAIRGQGEEQYF. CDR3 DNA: TGTGCCATCAGGGGACAGGGGGAAGAGCAGTACTTC.